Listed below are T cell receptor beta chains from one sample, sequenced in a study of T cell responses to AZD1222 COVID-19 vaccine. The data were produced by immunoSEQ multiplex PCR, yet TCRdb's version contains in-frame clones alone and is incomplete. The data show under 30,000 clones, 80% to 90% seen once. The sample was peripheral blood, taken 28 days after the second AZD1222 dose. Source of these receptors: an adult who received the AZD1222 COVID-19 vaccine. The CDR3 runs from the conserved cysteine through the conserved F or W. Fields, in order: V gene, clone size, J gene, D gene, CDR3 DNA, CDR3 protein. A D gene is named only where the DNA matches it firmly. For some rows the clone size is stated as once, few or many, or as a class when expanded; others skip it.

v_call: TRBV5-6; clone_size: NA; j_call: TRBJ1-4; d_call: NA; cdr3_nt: TGTGCCAGCAGCTTTTACACGGGGAAACTGTTTTTT; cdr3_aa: CASSFYTGKLFF
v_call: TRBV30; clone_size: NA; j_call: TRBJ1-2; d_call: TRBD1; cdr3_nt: TGTGCCTGGAGTGCCGGGACAGGGGGCCTAGGCTACACCTTC; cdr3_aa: CAWSAGTGGLGYTF
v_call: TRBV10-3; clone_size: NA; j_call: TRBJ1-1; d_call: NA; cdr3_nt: TGTGCCATCATGGAGACAGGACCTCACGTTGAAGCTTTCTTT; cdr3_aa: CAIMETGPHVEAFF
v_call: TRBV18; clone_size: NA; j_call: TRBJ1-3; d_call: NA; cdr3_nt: TGTGCCAGCTCACCAATTCGGGTTCCGGACACCATATATTTT; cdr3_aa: CASSPIRVPDTIYF
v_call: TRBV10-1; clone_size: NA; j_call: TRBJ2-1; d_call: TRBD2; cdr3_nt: TGCGCCAGCAGTAGCGGGAGTCGATATGAGCAGTTCTTC; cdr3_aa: CASSSGSRYEQFF
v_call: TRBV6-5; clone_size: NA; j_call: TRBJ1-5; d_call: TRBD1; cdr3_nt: TGTGCCAGCAGAAGGAGACAGGGCAGTCAGCCCCAGCATTTT; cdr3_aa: CASRRRQGSQPQHF
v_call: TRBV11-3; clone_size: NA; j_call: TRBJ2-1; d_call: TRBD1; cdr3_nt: TGTGCCAGCACCGTAAATAGGGGGCCGTCTCACAATGAGCAGTTCTTC; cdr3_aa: CASTVNRGPSHNEQFF
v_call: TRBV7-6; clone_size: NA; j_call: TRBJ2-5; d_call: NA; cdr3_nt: TGTGCCAGCAGCCCTGTGAACCTGGAGGGAGAGACCCAGTACTTC; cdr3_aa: CASSPVNLEGETQYF
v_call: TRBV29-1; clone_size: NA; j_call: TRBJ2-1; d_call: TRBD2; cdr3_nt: TGCAGCGTTGAAGCCAGCGGGAGGGCCGGGAATGAGCAGTTCTTC; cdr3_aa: CSVEASGRAGNEQFF
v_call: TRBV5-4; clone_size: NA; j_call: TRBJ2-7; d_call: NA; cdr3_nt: TGTGCCAGCAGCCCCACGCGCGGGATGGGATACGAGCAGTACTTC; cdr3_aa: CASSPTRGMGYEQYF
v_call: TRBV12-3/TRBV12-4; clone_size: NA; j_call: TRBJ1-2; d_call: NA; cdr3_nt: TGTGCCAGCACCCCCACGGGGACGGATGGCTACACCTTC; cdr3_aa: CASTPTGTDGYTF
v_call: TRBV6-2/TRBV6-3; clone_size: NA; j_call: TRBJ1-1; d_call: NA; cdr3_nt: TGTGCCAGCAGTTACTCAGCCACTGAAGCTTTCTTT; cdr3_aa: CASSYSATEAFF
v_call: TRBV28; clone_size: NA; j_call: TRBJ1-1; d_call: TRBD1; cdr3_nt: TGTGCCAGCAGTTGGACAGGGGGCAACACTGAAGCTTTCTTT; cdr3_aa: CASSWTGGNTEAFF
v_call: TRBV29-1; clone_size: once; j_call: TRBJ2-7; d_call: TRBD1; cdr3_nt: TGCAGCGTGGGGACAGGCAACGAGCAGTACTTC; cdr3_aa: CSVGTGNEQYF
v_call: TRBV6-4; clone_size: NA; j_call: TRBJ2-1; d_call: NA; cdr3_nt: TGTGCCAGCACTACAGGCCGGAGCTCCTACAATGAGCAGTTCTTC; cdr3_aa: CASTTGRSSYNEQFF
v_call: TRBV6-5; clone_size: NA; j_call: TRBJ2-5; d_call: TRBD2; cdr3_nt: TGTGCCAGCAGTTCCAATAGCGGGAGGGAGGGAGAGACCCAGTACTTC; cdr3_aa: CASSSNSGREGETQYF
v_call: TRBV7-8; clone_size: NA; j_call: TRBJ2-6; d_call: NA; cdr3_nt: TGTGCCAGCAGTCCCGTCCACTCTGGGGCCAACGTCCTGACTTTC; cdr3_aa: CASSPVHSGANVLTF
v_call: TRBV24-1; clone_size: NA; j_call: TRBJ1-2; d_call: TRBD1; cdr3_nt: TGTGCCACCACTAGACAGGGAGATGGCTACACCTTC; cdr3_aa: CATTRQGDGYTF
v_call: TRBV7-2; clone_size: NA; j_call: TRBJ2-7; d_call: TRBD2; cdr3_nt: TGTGCCAGCAGCTTAGAACCGGGGGGGCAGTACTTC; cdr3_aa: CASSLEPGGQYF